This T cell receptor beta chain is from a study of beta chain features in type 1 diabetes. This clone was picked up a small number of times. Relative to the germline gene, one junction end is altered; a read error may explain this. Germline loops: CDR1 SGHAT, CDR2 FQNNGV. CDR3 length: 12 residues. Sequenced material consisted of expressed TCRB transcripts (all of the isolated RNA was reverse transcribed). Profiled with immunoSEQ multiplex PCR; TCRdb holds only in-frame clones, not every one. The sample carries fewer than 400,000 clones, under 8.5% recorded once. This receptor was identified in a woman younger than 35 in good health. This chain connects TRBV11-2 to TRBJ2-3; tentatively, D is TRBD2 (6 bases). What was sequenced was central memory CD4+ T cells from blood. For the CDR3, the DNA is TGTGCCAGCAGCTTAGAGGGCGGGATCACGCATTTT. This sequence encodes CASSLEGGITHF.